These 5 T cell receptor beta chains came from one sample sequenced in a study of T-cell reconstitution after alpha-beta-depleted transplantation in children. Unique molecular identifiers were used to barcode this TCRbeta library. TCRdb reprocessed the PCR reads via MiXCR and lists one record per CDR3 protein. The repertoire holds 490,000 or so distinct CDR3 sequences, with roughly a tenth as singletons. The source material was PBMCs, sampled before TCRalphabeta/CD19-depleted stem cell transplant. Receptors were obtained from a child aged 2 to 10 with inherited bone marrow failure, due to receive a stem cell transplant.

The rearrangement links TRBV10-3 to TRBJ2-5, with 11 bases identical to TRBD2. Germline values: CDR1 ENHRY, CDR2 SYGVKD. V dropped 4 bases and J dropped 5; count of bases not matched to a gene: 12. There are 17 residues in the CDR3. CDR3 sequence reads: CAISVLAGELGPETQYF. In DNA, the CDR3 is TGTGCCATCAGTGTACTAGCGGGAGAGTTGGGGCCGGAGACCCAGTACTTC.

This clonotype was picked up many times. The rearrangement uses TRBV4-1 and TRBJ2-7; 8 nucleotides align to TRBD2. The J segment lost 1 base and the V segment lost 1 base, leaving 3 bases of the junction unmatched. The CDR3 spans 15 residues. Germline CDR1 is MGHRA and CDR2 is YSYEKL. This CDR3 reads CASSQGAGESYEQYF. The CDR3 DNA reads as TGCGCCAGCAGCCAAGGAGCGGGAGAGTCCTACGAGCAGTACTTC.

In its sample, this clonotype was seen many times. This chain connects TRBV29-1 to TRBJ2-7, with 9 bases identical to TRBD2. Germline values: CDR1 SQVTM, CDR2 ANQGSEA. The trim removed 7 bases at V and 9 bases at J, leaving 13 bases unmatched. This CDR3 contains 13 residues. The CDR3 region is CSAGSGSNAGQYF. The DNA for the CDR3 is TGCAGCGCCGGTAGCGGGAGCAACGCCGGGCAGTACTTC.

This clonotype occurred many times. CDR3 coding DNA: TGCGCCAGCAGCCCCGAACTAGCGGGAGTGGGAGTAGATACGCAGTATTTT. Protein sequence: CASSPELAGVGVDTQYF. The chain employs TRBV5-1 and TRBJ2-3, with 11 bases lining up with TRBD2. This CDR3 is 17 amino acids long. Losses at the gene ends were 4 bases for V and 5 bases for J; bases not matched to a gene: 12. Germline assignment: CDR1 SGHRS and CDR2 YFSETQ.

This clonotype has ten or more counts. The V gene is TRBV10-1, the J gene TRBJ1-2; D not resolved. V lost 2 bases and J lost 4, with 14 bases in between. This CDR3 has 15 residues. Germline values: CDR1 WNHNN, CDR2 SYGVQD (reference sequence). The CDR3 DNA follows: TGCGCCAGCAGTGAGACGGTAGAGGCTCCCTATGGCTACACCTTC. This encodes CASSETVEAPYGYTF.